The 2 T cell receptor beta chains below were found in one sample sequenced in a study of cytotoxic CD8 clonotypes in ibrutinib-treated CLL. Produced via immunoSEQ multiplex PCR; TCRdb's table is partial and in-frame only. The sample has under 200,000 clones; more than 75% are singletons. The specimen was PBMCs, collected after 12 months of ibrutinib treatment. Source of these receptors: a human donor with chronic lymphocytic leukemia.

For the CDR3, the DNA is TGTGCCAGCAGTTACGCGGGTGCCTTTGGGGAGCTGTTTTTT. Amino acid sequence: CASSYAGAFGELFF. The chain carries TRBV6-6 and TRBJ2-2; maybe TRBD2 (5 bases). The CDR3 contains 14 residues. CDR1 and CDR2 (germline): MNHNY, SVGAGI (reference sequence). The germline V and J ends were trimmed by 2 bases and 8 bases, with 12 bases remaining between them.

The CDR3 DNA reads as TGTGCCAGCAGCGAACGGCGGGAGCAGTACTTC. Protein: CASSERREQYF. The chain uses TRBV6-1 and TRBJ2-7; D not certain. V was pared by 6 bases and J by 7 bases, with 10 bases between. Germline V gene sequence: CDR1 MNHNS, CDR2 SASEGT. CDR3 length equals 11 residues.